These 27 T cell receptor beta chains were all obtained from the same sample, sequenced in a study of blood T cell repertoires in COVID-19. Data came from immunoSEQ multiplex PCR; TCRdb stores just in-frame clones and leaves some out. The table has 200,000 to 300,000 clones, approximately 88% seen once. The sequenced sample consisted of peripheral blood. These receptors all stem from a man aged 40-49 years with acute or convalescent COVID-19.

V usage is TRBV3-1 (or the pseudogene TRBV3-2) and J usage is TRBJ1-2, with a possible D match to TRBD1 (5 bases). Germline lookup yields CDR1 LGHDT and CDR2 YNNKEL (reference sequence). The CDR3 is 15 residues long. V was trimmed by 1 base and J by 4 bases, leaving 13 bases between them. CDR3 loop: CASSQVQGIGYGYTF. The CDR3 DNA follows: TGTGCCAGCAGCCAAGTCCAGGGCATCGGCTATGGCTACACCTTC.

The rearrangement links TRBV30 to TRBJ2-2; no firm D call. This CDR3 has 14 residues. V dropped 1 base and J dropped 4 bases, with 10 bases sitting between them. The germline CDR1 and CDR2 sequences are GTSNPN and SVGIG (reference sequence). Written as DNA, the CDR3 is TGTGCCTGGAGTGCCGTTATGAGCACCGGGGAGCTGTTTTTT. It specifies CAWSAVMSTGELFF.

The chain uses TRBV6-1 and TRBJ2-7; D not resolved. CDR1 and CDR2 (germline): MNHNS, SASEGT. The V and J ends lost 1 base and 5 bases respectively, with 18 bases between them. The CDR3 is 16 residues long. CDR3 sequence reads: CASSEGWAGTNDEQYF. The CDR3 DNA reads as TGTGCCAGCAGTGAAGGATGGGCAGGTACGAACGACGAGCAGTACTTC.

The rearrangement links TRBV7-2 to TRBJ2-5; TRBD1 matches at 7 bases. The CDR3 spans 15 residues. CDR1 and CDR2 (germline): SGHTA, FQGNSA. Germline trimming cut 0 bases from V and 1 base from J; bases unmatched to any gene: 2. Here the CDR3 reads CASSLAQGPQETQYF. CDR3 in DNA: TGTGCCAGCAGCTTAGCACAGGGGCCCCAAGAGACCCAGTACTTC.

The rearrangement uses TRBV10-3 and TRBJ1-6; no firm D call. The germline CDR1 and CDR2 sequences are ENHRY and SYGVKD. The germline V and J ends were trimmed by 4 bases and 7 bases, with 14 bases remaining between them. This CDR3 spans 15 amino acids. CDR3 region: CAISVKTSENSPLHF. Written as DNA, the CDR3 is TGTGCCATCAGTGTAAAGACATCCGAAAATTCACCCCTCCACTTT.

The V and J genes are TRBV5-1 and TRBJ1-6; D not certain. Trimming removed 8 bases from V and 5 bases from J, with 17 bases in between. CDR1 is SGHRS and CDR2 is YFSETQ in the germline V gene. This CDR3 has 15 amino acids. The CDR3: CASTSAAANNSPLHF. Written as DNA, the CDR3 is TGCGCCAGTACCTCAGCGGCAGCGAATAATTCACCCCTCCACTTT. The full variable domain, completed using reference TRBV5-1 and TRBJ1-6, is KAGVTQTPRYLIKTRGQQVTLSCSPISGHRSVSWYQQTPGQGLQFLFEYFSETQRNKGNFPGRFSGRQFSNSRSEMNVSTLELGDSALYLCASTSAAANNSPLHFGNGTRLTVT.

This sequence joins TRBV3-1 (or the pseudogene TRBV3-2) and TRBJ2-1, with 11 bases that match TRBD2. The CDR3 spans 17 residues. V shed 3 bases and J 7 bases; nucleotides not matched to a gene: 11. Germline assignment: CDR1 LGHDT and CDR2 YNNKEL (reference sequence). The CDR3 here is CASSQYSGRAGYNEQFF. CDR3 bases: TGTGCCAGCAGCCAGTATAGCGGGAGGGCCGGTTATAATGAGCAGTTCTTC.

This clone has more than one count but fewer than ten. The CDR3 loop is CASSPTGNYGYTF. CDR3 nucleotides: TGTGCCAGCAGCCCTACAGGGAACTATGGCTACACCTTC. V usage is TRBV27 and J usage is TRBJ1-2, with D possibly TRBD1 on 6 matching bases. This CDR3 is built from 13 residues. From germline, CDR1 is MNHEY and CDR2 SMNVEV (reference sequence). V gave up 6 bases and J gave up 2 bases, with 10 bases separating them.

The chain uses TRBV7-2 and TRBJ2-1; 9 nucleotides line up with TRBD1. J gave up 3 bases and V 4 bases, and 4 bases lay outside the gene matches. Germline CDR1 is SGHTA and CDR2 is FQGNSA. The CDR3 loop spans 15 amino acids. CDR3 residues: CASSSDRGIYNEQFF. In DNA form, the CDR3 reads TGTGCCAGCAGCTCGGACAGGGGCATCTACAATGAGCAGTTCTTC.

This chain connects TRBV9 to TRBJ1-1; 8 bases map to TRBD1. CDR3 length: 15 amino acids. Germline CDR1 and CDR2: SGDLS and YYNGEE. The junction had 8 bases not matched to a gene; V was cut back by 3 bases and J by 4 bases. For the CDR3, the DNA is TGTGCCAGCAGCGCGAGACAGGGGTCAAGCACTGAAGCTTTCTTT. This codes for CASSARQGSSTEAFF.

This clone was recorded only once. The chain joins TRBV19 to TRBJ1-1; D might be TRBD1 (5 bases). The length of the CDR3 is 16 residues. V was shortened by 0 bases and J by 12 bases, with 23 bases between the two germline ends. In germline, CDR1 is LNHDA, CDR2 SQIVND (reference sequence). CDR3 protein: CASSIDRLGLHRETFF. CDR3 sequence (DNA): TGTGCCAGTAGTATAGATCGGTTGGGGCTTCATAGGGAAACTTTCTTT.

The chain combines TRBV6-5 with TRBJ1-1, with TRBD1 identical over 9 bases. Germline CDR1 is MNHEY and CDR2 is SVGAGI. The V gene end was trimmed by 6 bases and the J gene end by 1 base; junction bases not matched to a gene: 3. The CDR3 extends over 14 amino acids. The CDR3 nucleotides are TGTGCCAGCAGAGGGACAGGGCAGAACACTGAAGCTTTCTTT. Its protein is CASRGTGQNTEAFF.

The chain has TRBV5-1 and TRBJ1-1; a weak D match, TRBD1 (6 bases). Trimming removed 0 bases at V and 0 bases at J, with 15 bases between. Per the germline V gene, CDR1 is SGHRS and CDR2 is YFSETQ. The CDR3 contains 17 residues. The CDR3 here is CASSLGSQGWMNTEAFF. The CDR3 DNA reads as TGCGCCAGCAGCTTGGGTTCCCAGGGGTGGATGAACACTGAAGCTTTCTTT.

In its sample, this clone was seen once. V usage is TRBV29-1 and J usage is TRBJ1-1; D possibly corresponds to TRBD1 (5 bases). The CDR3 totals 13 residues. Germline loops: CDR1 SQVTM, CDR2 ANQGSEA. Trimming took 3 bases from V and 3 from J, leaving 11 bases between them. CDR3 sequence reads: CSVEASGDTEAFF. Here the CDR3 DNA reads TGCAGCGTTGAGGCCTCGGGGGACACTGAAGCTTTCTTT.

The chain carries TRBV7-2 and TRBJ1-2; TRBD1 matches 7 bases. CDR3 length: 13 residues. Per the germline V gene, CDR1 is SGHTA and CDR2 is FQGNSA. V lost 5 bases and J lost 5; bases outside the gene matches: 5. The chain's CDR3 is CASSHGQEYGYTF. CDR3 sequence (DNA): TGTGCCAGCAGCCACGGACAGGAGTATGGCTACACCTTC.

A few counts support this clone. The chain links TRBV29-1 to TRBJ1-1; D remains ambiguous. Germline CDR1 reads SQVTM; CDR2 reads ANQGSEA. Trimming took 7 bases from V and 0 from J, leaving 6 bases between them. There are 11 residues in the CDR3. The CDR3 region is CSARMNTEAFF. The DNA of the CDR3 is TGCAGCGCCCGTATGAACACTGAAGCTTTCTTT.

The J gene is TRBJ1-3, the V gene TRBV5-1; D remains ambiguous. V was pared by 1 base and J by 0 bases, with 17 bases between. CDR1 and CDR2 from the germline V gene are SGHRS and YFSETQ. CDR3 size: 18 residues. CDR3 sequence: CASSLLDADGVSGNTIYF. The CDR3 DNA reads TGCGCCAGCAGCTTGCTGGACGCGGACGGGGTCTCTGGAAACACCATATATTTT.

The chain couples TRBV29-1 to TRBJ2-1; 9 positions match TRBD1. In germline, CDR1 is SQVTM, CDR2 ANQGSEA. J lost 9 bases, V lost 2 bases, and 5 bases had no gene match. The CDR3 covers 13 residues. The chain's CDR3 is CSVEIQGAGEQFF. The CDR3 DNA follows: TGCAGCGTTGAAATACAGGGGGCTGGTGAGCAGTTCTTC.

The V gene is TRBV7-9, the J gene TRBJ2-5, with 8 bases identical to TRBD2. Germline lookup yields CDR1 SEHNR and CDR2 FQNEAQ (reference sequence). This CDR3 comprises 16 residues. Trimming at V came to 2 bases and at J to 5 bases, leaving 10 bases not matched to a gene. The CDR3 bases are TGTGCCAGCAGCTTACCCGAGCGGGAGTTGGACGAGACCCAGTACTTC. Its protein product is CASSLPERELDETQYF.

The table lists this clone with a few counts. This sequence joins TRBV10-3 and TRBJ1-5; TRBD1 agrees at 9 bases. This CDR3 has 17 residues. After removal of 3 bases from V and 0 bases from J, the junction contained 6 bases not matched to a gene. CDR1 is ENHRY and CDR2 is SYGVKD in the germline V gene. CDR3 in amino acids: CAISDGDRDISNQPQHF. The DNA of the CDR3 is TGTGCCATCAGTGACGGGGACAGGGATATTAGCAATCAGCCCCAGCATTTT.

This clone has more than one count but fewer than ten. Distinct nucleotide sequences in the sample also encode this CDR3. The rearrangement joins TRBV19 to TRBJ2-1; 11 bases are a match to TRBD2. Germline lookup yields CDR1 LNHDA and CDR2 SQIVND (reference sequence). CDR3 length equals 17 residues. Trimming took 3 bases from V and 0 from J; bases not matched to a gene: 4. Here the CDR3 DNA reads TGTGCCAGTAGTATTAGTACTAGCGGGAGCTCCTACAATGAGCAGTTCTTC. Translated, it gives CASSISTSGSSYNEQFF. The whole variable domain, filled in from reference TRBV19 and TRBJ2-1, reads DGGITQSPKYLFRKEGQNVTLSCEQNLNHDAMYWYRQDPGQGLRLIYYSQIVNDFQKGDIAEGYSVSREKKESFPLTVTSAQKNPTAFYLCASSISTSGSSYNEQFFGPGTRLTVL.

This clone was observed a single time. This sequence joins TRBV6-5 and TRBJ1-3; unclear D gene. This CDR3 is 16 amino acids long. The V end lost 0 bases, the J end lost 1 base, and 10 bases lay between the germline ends. The germline CDR1 and CDR2 sequences are MNHEY and SVGAGI. The CDR3 spells CASSYSKQLSGNTIYF. In DNA form, the CDR3 reads TGTGCCAGCAGTTACTCGAAACAGCTTTCTGGAAACACCATATATTTT.

V is TRBV9 and J is TRBJ2-5; the match to TRBD2 covers 7 bases. This CDR3 is built from 14 residues. V was clipped by 5 bases and J by 5 bases; unmatched bases: 9. From germline, CDR1 is SGDLS and CDR2 YYNGEE. This chain's CDR3 is CASSWAGEEETQYF. CDR3 sequence (DNA): TGTGCCAGCAGTTGGGCGGGGGAGGAGGAGACCCAGTACTTC. Filled out from reference TRBV9 and TRBJ2-5, the complete variable domain reads DSGVTQTPKHLITATGQRVTLRCSPRSGDLSVYWYQQSLDQGLQFLIQYYNGEERAKGNILERFSAQQFPDLHSELNLSSLELGDSALYFCASSWAGEEETQYFGPGTRLLVL.

The chain employs TRBV18 and TRBJ2-2, with D unresolved. V lost 3 bases and J 1 base, leaving 6 bases between the germline ends. Germline loops: CDR1 KGHSH, CDR2 LQKENI. CDR3 length: 14 amino acids. The CDR3 sequence is CASSPQENTGELFF. The CDR3 bases are TGTGCCAGCTCACCGCAGGAGAACACCGGGGAGCTGTTTTTT.

The chain carries TRBV5-5 and TRBJ1-4; tentative D call: TRBD1 (6 bases). Between the trimmed V and J ends, which lost 4 bases and 0 bases, there was a span of 16 bases. The CDR3 consists of 17 residues. Germline V gene sequence: CDR1 SGHKS, CDR2 YYEKEE (reference sequence). This chain's CDR3 is CASSPRGTSATNEKLFF. CDR3 sequence (DNA): TGTGCCAGCAGCCCAAGGGGGACTAGTGCAACTAATGAAAAACTGTTTTTT. The variable domain in full, completed from reference TRBV5-5 and TRBJ1-4, reads DAGVTQSPTHLIKTRGQQVTLRCSPISGHKSVSWYQQVLGQGPQFIFQYYEKEERGRGNFPDRFSARQFPNYSSELNVNALLLGDSALYLCASSPRGTSATNEKLFFGSGTQLSVL.

This sequence joins TRBV2 and TRBJ2-7; D perhaps matches TRBD1 (5 bases). The germline V gene has CDR1 SNHLY and CDR2 FYNNEI. This CDR3 has 13 amino acids. The V and J ends lost 8 bases and 3 bases respectively, with 14 bases between them. Here the CDR3 DNA reads TGTGCCAGCTATAGAGACAGAGACTACGAGCAGTACTTC. As protein: CASYRDRDYEQYF.

CDR3 nucleotide sequence: TGCGCCAGCAGCGCCTTTTCGGGAGGGGATTGGTATGGCTACACCTTC. It translates to CASSAFSGGDWYGYTF. V gene TRBV4-1 combines with J gene TRBJ1-2; D perhaps matches TRBD1 (5 bases). This CDR3 is 16 amino acids long. CDR1 is MGHRA and CDR2 is YSYEKL in the germline V gene. Between the trimmed V and J ends, which lost 5 bases and 5 bases, there was a span of 21 bases.